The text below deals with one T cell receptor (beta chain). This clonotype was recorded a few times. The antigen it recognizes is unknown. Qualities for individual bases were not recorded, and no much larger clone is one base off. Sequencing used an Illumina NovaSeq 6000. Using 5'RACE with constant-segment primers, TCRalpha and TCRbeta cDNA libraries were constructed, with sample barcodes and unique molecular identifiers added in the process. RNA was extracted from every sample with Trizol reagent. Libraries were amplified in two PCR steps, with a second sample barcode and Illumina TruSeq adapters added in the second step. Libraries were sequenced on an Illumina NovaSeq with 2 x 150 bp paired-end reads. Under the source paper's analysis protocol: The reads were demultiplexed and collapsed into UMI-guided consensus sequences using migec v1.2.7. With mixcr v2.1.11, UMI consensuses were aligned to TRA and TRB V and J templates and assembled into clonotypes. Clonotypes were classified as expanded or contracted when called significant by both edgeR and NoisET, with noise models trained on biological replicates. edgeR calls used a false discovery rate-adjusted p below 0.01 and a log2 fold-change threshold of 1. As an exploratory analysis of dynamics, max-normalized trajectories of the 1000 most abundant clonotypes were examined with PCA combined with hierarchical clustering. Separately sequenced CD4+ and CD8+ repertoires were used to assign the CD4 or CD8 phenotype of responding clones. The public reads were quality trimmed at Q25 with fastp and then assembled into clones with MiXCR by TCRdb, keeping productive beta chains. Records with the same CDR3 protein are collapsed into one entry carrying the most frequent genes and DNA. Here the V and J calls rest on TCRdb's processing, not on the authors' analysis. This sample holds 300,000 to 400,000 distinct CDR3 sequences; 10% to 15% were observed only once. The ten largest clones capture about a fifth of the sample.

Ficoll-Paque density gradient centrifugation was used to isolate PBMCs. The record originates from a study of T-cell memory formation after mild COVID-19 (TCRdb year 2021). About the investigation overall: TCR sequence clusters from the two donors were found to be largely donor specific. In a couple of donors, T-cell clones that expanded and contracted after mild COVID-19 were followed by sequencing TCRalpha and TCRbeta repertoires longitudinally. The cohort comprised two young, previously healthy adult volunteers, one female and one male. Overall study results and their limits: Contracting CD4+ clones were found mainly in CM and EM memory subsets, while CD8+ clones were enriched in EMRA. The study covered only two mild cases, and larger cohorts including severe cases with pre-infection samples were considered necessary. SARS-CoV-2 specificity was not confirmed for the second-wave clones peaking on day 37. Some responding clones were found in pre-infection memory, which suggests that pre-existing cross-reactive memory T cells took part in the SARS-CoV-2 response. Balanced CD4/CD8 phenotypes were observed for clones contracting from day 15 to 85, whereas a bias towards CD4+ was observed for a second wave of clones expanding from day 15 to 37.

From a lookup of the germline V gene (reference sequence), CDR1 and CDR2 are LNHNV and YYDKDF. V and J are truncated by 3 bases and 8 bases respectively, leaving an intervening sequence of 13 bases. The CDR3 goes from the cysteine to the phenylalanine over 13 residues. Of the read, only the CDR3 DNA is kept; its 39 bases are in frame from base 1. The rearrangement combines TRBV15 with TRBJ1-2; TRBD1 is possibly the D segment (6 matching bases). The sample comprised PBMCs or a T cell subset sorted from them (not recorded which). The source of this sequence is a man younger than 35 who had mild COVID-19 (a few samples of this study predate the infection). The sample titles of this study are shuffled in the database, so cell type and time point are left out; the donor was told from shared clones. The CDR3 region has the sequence CATSRTGYIGYTF. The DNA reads TGTGCCACCAGCAGGACAGGTTATATAGGCTACACCTTC.